The subject of this entry is one T cell receptor beta chain. Its antigen specificity is not known. No qualities accompany the bases; no much larger clone lies one base away. In the prospective study, participants were roughly 18 to 100 years old, resided in about two dozen geographic areas of the United States, and were enrolled through a virtual design. In the prospective study, participants were assigned to cohorts based on the clinical history participants reported in a screening survey and a study questionnaire. Each participant in the prospective study had whole blood, serum and a nasopharyngeal or oropharyngeal swab collected by mobile phlebotomists. Participants in the prospective study had the option to provide additional blood draws and questionnaires over a roughly 2-month period. Before DNA extraction, blood samples from the prospective study were shipped at room temperature or frozen.

From the cysteine up to the phenylalanine, the CDR3 has a length of 15 residues. Only the CDR3 DNA is retained, 45 bases long and in frame from the first base. For CDR1 and CDR2, the germline V gene lists KGHDR and SFDVKD. V and J are truncated by 4 bases and 5 bases respectively, leaving an intervening sequence of 16 bases. This record comes from a study of blood T cell repertoires in COVID-19 (TCRdb year 2020). For the study in its entirety: Samples covering the acute and convalescent phases of COVID-19 were provided by collaborators in the United States, Italy and Spain. HLA class I and class II types, where available, came from metadata supplied by the sample provider rather than from assay-based typing. Subjects who had been exposed to COVID-19, were actively infected with it, or had recovered from it provided the deeply sampled blood TCRbeta repertoires that made up the dataset. The repertoires were released in a freely available public database meant as a resource for research on the immune response to SARS-CoV-2. The sample metadata nearly always contained a de-identified subject ID, COVID-19 status, age in years and sex. The samples were drawn from two sources: the first 160 participants of the ongoing ImmuneRACE study, and 1,000 to 1,500 subjects contributed by 6 global collaborators. The prospective study material was composed of cDNA or gDNA derived from T cells, B-cell-depleted T cells, or PBMCs. The paper's findings and limits, for the study overall: The quantity of clinical and demographic metadata differed by source and by participant and was supplied without curation.

TCRbeta CDR3 regions were amplified from genomic DNA by means of the immunoSEQ Assay, a bias-controlled multiplex PCR. The authors' analysis ran thus. Nucleated cell counts per sample were estimated from amplification of reference gene primers within the assay. Sequence reads were collapsed and filtered to measure the absolute abundance of every unique TCRbeta CDR3 rearrangement. Productive Simpson clonality was computed per sample as the square root of Simpson's diversity index over productive rearrangements. TCRdb's version of the immuneACCESS table is confined to in-frame rearrangements and falls short of the full clone set. An unresolved V gene accounts for under half of the shortfall where checked; the remainder is of unknown origin. The DNA gave D and trimming, while V, J and clone size come from that table. The sample table records 250,000 to 300,000 clones; roughly 93% of these occur just once. Together, the top ten hold about 2.5% of the sample.

The receptor's source is a woman in her thirties or forties with acute COVID-19. The sequencing input was PBMCs or T cells enriched from blood (not recorded which). Rearrangement joined TRBV24-1 to TRBJ1-1; too little of a D gene remains to name it. The nucleotide sequence is TGTGCCACCAGTGAAGGCGGCGTGGGGAGGACTGAAGCTTTCTTT. This sequence encodes CATSEGGVGRTEAFF.